The rows below give T cell receptor beta chains drawn from one sample of a study of T-cell reconstitution after alpha-beta-depleted transplantation in children. TCRdb recomputed calls from the PCR reads with MiXCR, one row per CDR3 protein. The sample lists 90,000 to 95,000 distinct CDR3 sequences, over 9% occurring once. The input for sequencing was PBMCs from the stem cell graft donor, taken from the stem cell graft. The receptor set was obtained from a human donor who donated a stem cell graft to a child with inherited bone marrow failure. CDR3s include the opening cysteine and the closing phenylalanine or tryptophan. The D gene is left open where the match is weak. Only some rows state a clone size, as once, few, many or a class for expanded clones.

V: TRBV12-3/TRBV12-4; J: TRBJ2-7; D: TRBD2; size: many; CDR3: CASSKSGNSYEQYF; DNA: TGTGCCAGCAGTAAGAGCGGGAACTCCTACGAGCAGTACTTC
V: TRBV5-1; J: TRBJ2-3; D: .; size: many; CDR3: CASSDYTDTQYF; DNA: TGCGCCAGCAGCGACTACACAGATACGCAGTATTTT
V: TRBV28; J: TRBJ2-7; D: TRBD1; size: many; CDR3: CASTSWTGNYEQYF; DNA: TGTGCCAGCACCTCCTGGACAGGGAACTACGAGCAGTACTTC
V: TRBV12-3/TRBV12-4; J: TRBJ1-2; D: .; size: many; CDR3: CASSSRDKGSYGYTF; DNA: TGTGCCAGCAGTTCCCGGGACAAGGGATCCTATGGCTACACCTTC
V: TRBV6-2/TRBV6-3; J: TRBJ2-5; D: .; size: many; CDR3: CASSYRQVLETQYF; DNA: TGTGCCAGCAGTTACCGACAGGTCCTCGAGACCCAGTACTTC
V: TRBV7-2; J: TRBJ2-3; D: TRBD1; size: many; CDR3: CASSFRQGHTQYF; DNA: TGTGCCAGCAGCTTCCGACAGGGACATACGCAGTATTTT
V: TRBV5-1; J: TRBJ2-6; D: TRBD2; size: many; CDR3: CASSLGARLASGANVLTF; DNA: TGCGCCAGCAGCTTGGGTGCACGACTAGCCTCTGGGGCCAACGTCCTGACTTTC
V: TRBV12-3/TRBV12-4; J: TRBJ2-7; D: TRBD2; size: many; CDR3: CASSLTSDSYEQYF; DNA: TGTGCCAGCAGTTTAACTAGCGACTCCTACGAGCAGTACTTC
V: TRBV5-1; J: TRBJ1-5; D: .; size: many; CDR3: CASRPGSQSNQPQHF; DNA: TGCGCCAGCAGACCGGGATCACAGAGCAATCAGCCCCAGCATTTT
V: TRBV9; J: TRBJ2-2; D: TRBD1; size: many; CDR3: CASRPTGAGELFF; DNA: TGTGCCAGCAGACCCACAGGGGCCGGGGAGCTGTTTTTT
V: TRBV5-1; J: TRBJ2-2; D: TRBD2; size: few; CDR3: CASSPRRTSGLITNTGELFF; DNA: TGCGCCAGCAGCCCTCGGAGGACTAGCGGTCTAATAACGAACACCGGGGAGCTGTTTTTT
V: TRBV4-3; J: TRBJ1-6; D: TRBD1; size: many; CDR3: CASSTGTGVSPLHF; DNA: TGCGCCAGCAGCACCGGGACAGGGGTCTCACCCCTCCACTTT
V: TRBV5-6; J: TRBJ2-2; D: .; size: many; CDR3: CASSPDTTGELFF; DNA: TGTGCCAGCAGCCCCGACACCACCGGGGAGCTGTTTTTT
V: TRBV14; J: TRBJ1-1; D: .; size: many; CDR3: CASSDSGTEAFF; DNA: TGTGCCAGCAGCGACAGTGGTACTGAAGCTTTCTTT
V: TRBV5-1; J: TRBJ2-3; D: TRBD1; size: many; CDR3: CASSSAGGIPDTQYF; DNA: TGCGCCAGCAGTTCAGCAGGGGGCATCCCAGATACGCAGTATTTT
V: TRBV20-1; J: TRBJ1-6; D: .; size: many; CDR3: CSASSRADSPLHF; DNA: TGCAGTGCTAGTTCCCGGGCGGATTCACCCCTCCACTTT
V: TRBV5-1; J: TRBJ2-5; D: TRBD2; size: .; CDR3: CASSWEGHSVMETQYF; DNA: TGCGCCAGCAGCTGGGAGGGTCATTCGGTAATGGAGACCCAGTACTTC
V: TRBV12-3/TRBV12-4; J: TRBJ2-3; D: TRBD2; size: many; CDR3: CASRNSGGDDTQYF; DNA: TGTGCCAGCAGGAATAGCGGGGGGGACGATACGCAGTATTTT